This T cell receptor beta chain was identified during a study of Graves' ophthalmopathy and Graves' hyperthyroidism. Study results and limitations: In blood appeared most of the expanded thyroid clonotypes whose frequency exceeded 0.001.

The study amplified TCR beta CDR3 regions using RNA transcripts. RT-PCR in the first round used HTBI primers; a second-round multiplex PCR followed. TCRdb itself ran the multiplex PCR reads through MiXCR, one entry per CDR3 protein. The repertoire holds hundreds of thousands of distinct CDR3 sequences, more than 40% seen once, with more than 2.5% in the top ten. The V end lost 6 bases, the J end lost 6 bases, and 20 bases lay between the germline ends. The CDR3 is 15 residues long. Ophthalmopathy in the donors was of moderate-to-severe activity, with CAS ≥3, NOSPECS ≥4 and duration under 3 months. This clonotype was detected many times. What it binds is unknown.

The sequenced material came from peripheral blood. This rearrangement joins TRBV12-3 or TRBV12-4 to TRBJ1-2; a weak D match, TRBD1 (5 bases). The source is an adult man with Graves' ophthalmopathy. The CDR3 sequence is CASSLDGTVYNGYTF. The CDR3 DNA reads TGTGCCAGCAGCCTTGACGGGACTGTTTACAATGGCTACACCTTC.